Below are 29 T cell receptor gamma chains sequenced from a single sample in a study of in vitro expanded adult blood gammadelta T cells. These receptors' targets are unknown. FACS sorting after expansion isolated live CD3+ TCRgammadelta+ Vgamma9+ Vdelta2+ T cells. Before expansion, PBMC got 10 nM HMBPP for one day and were washed three times. IL-2 was replenished every 3 to 4 days during an approximately 15-day expansion. TCRdb re-processed the 5' RACE reads via CATT. Seen here are under 200 gamma-chain clones, 25% observed once, and the top ten hold roughly 27%. Sample: gamma-delta T cells from peripheral blood expanded in culture, taken from an in vitro culture stimulated with HMBPP. Receptor source: an adult in good health.

By share, this clone counts as hyperexpanded. The sample contains more than one DNA sequence encoding this CDR3. The chain employs TRGV9 and TRGJP. The trim removed 3 bases at V and 4 bases at J, leaving 0 bases unmatched. The CDR3 contains 15 residues. Per the germline V gene, CDR1 is GITISATS and CDR2 is ISYDGTV (reference sequence). DNA of the CDR3: TGTGCCTTGTGGGAGCAAGAGTTGGGCAAAAAAATCAAGGTATTT. The encoded protein is CALWEQELGKKIKVF.

On this clone itself: A clone one base away is much larger, so this may be a read error. The chain joins TRGV9 to TRGJP. No J gene was available from TCRdb, and it was assigned here by a germline match of the DNA. CDR3 length: 20 residues. The V gene's germline CDR1 is GITISATS and CDR2 ISYDGTV (reference sequence). J lost 2 bases, V lost 0 bases, and 10 bases had no gene match. CDR3 region: CALWEVLFMRQELGKKIKVF. CDR3 DNA: TGTGCCTTGTGGGAGGTGCTTTTCATGAGGCAAGAGTTGGGCAAAAAAATCAAGGTATTT.

The V gene lacks a call, and TRGJP is the J gene. The CDR3 has 17 residues. CDR3 nucleotide sequence: TGTGCCTTGTGGGAGGGGCTTGTAGAGTTGGGCAAAAAAATCAAGGTATTT. Its translation: CALWEGLVELGKKIKVF.

Only a few counts were recorded for this clone. A much larger clone lies one base from this, so it may be a read error. The same CDR3 also results from other DNA sequences found in this sample. The rearrangement links TRGV9 to TRGJP. From germline, CDR1 is GITISATS and CDR2 ISYDGTV (reference sequence). With V trimmed by 0 bases and J by 7 bases, 3 bases remained unmatched. There are 16 residues in the CDR3. CDR3 residues: CALWEVLELGKKIKVF. As DNA, the CDR3 is TGTGCCTTGTGGGAGGTGCTTGAGTTGGGCAAAAAAATCAAGGTATTT.

By share, this clone counts as hyperexpanded (1% or more). Other nucleotide sequences from this sample produce the same CDR3. The chain links TRGV9 to TRGJP. The CDR3 consists of 16 residues. Losses at the gene ends were 0 bases for V and 7 bases for J; bases not matched to a gene: 3. CDR1 is GITISATS, CDR2 ISYDGTV, per germline (reference sequence). The CDR3 region is CALWEVGELGKKIKVF. The CDR3 DNA reads as TGTGCCTTGTGGGAGGTGGGTGAGTTGGGCAAAAAAATCAAGGTATTT.

This clone has only a few counts. This may come from a read error, since a much larger clone is one base off. In the same sample, other DNA sequences code for this CDR3. The V gene is TRGV9, the J gene TRGJP. Losses at the gene ends were 1 base for V and 4 bases for J; bases not matched to a gene: 1. Germline CDR1 GITISATS, CDR2 ISYDGTV (reference sequence). The CDR3 covers 16 residues. The CDR3 here is CALWEVQELGKKIKVF. The DNA of the CDR3 is TGTGCCTTGTGGGAGGTTCAAGAGTTGGGCAAAAAAATCAAGGTATTT.

By frequency in the sample, this clone is large. An end of the junction does not agree with germline; a read error may underlie this. The rearrangement joins TRGV9 to TRGJP. This CDR3 contains 17 residues. Germline assignment: CDR1 GITISATS and CDR2 ISYDGTV (reference sequence). DNA for the CDR3: TGTGCCTTGTGGGAGGTGCCCGCTGAGTTGCGCAAAAAAATCAAGGTATTT. Protein sequence: CALWEVPAELRKKIKVF.

On this clone: This may arise from a read error, as a much more abundant clone is one base away. Other DNA sequences in this specimen translate into the identical CDR3. The V call is TRGV9, the J call TRGJP. TCRdb leaves out the J gene; it was filled in here by matching the DNA to germline. The CDR3 is 16 residues long. The V gene end was trimmed by 5 bases and the J gene end by 7 bases; junction bases not matched to a gene: 8. In germline, CDR1 is GITISATS, CDR2 ISYDGTV (reference sequence). The CDR3 reads CALWVQGELGKKIKVF. CDR3 DNA: TGTGCCTTGTGGGTACAAGGGGAGTTGGGCAAAAAAATCAAGGTATTT.

This clone was seen a handful of times. A much more abundant neighbour one base away suggests this may be a read error. This same CDR3 is encoded by further DNA sequences in the sample. The chain uses TRGV9 and TRGJP. TCRdb gives no J gene; it was assigned here by matching the DNA to germline. The CDR3 extends over 16 amino acids. V shed 0 bases and J 7 bases; nucleotides not matched to a gene: 3. CDR1 GITISATS and CDR2 ISYDGTV come from the germline V gene (reference sequence). CDR3 sequence (DNA): TGTGCCTTGTGGGAGGTGTTGGAGTTGGGCAAAAAAATCAAGGTATTT. Amino acids: CALWEVLELGKKIKVF.

About this clone: Just one base apart from a much larger clone, this may be a read error. The V call is TRGV9, the J call TRGJP. TCRdb is silent on the J gene; assignment here came from matching the DNA to germline. The CDR3 is 15 amino acids. Germline V gene sequence: CDR1 GITISATS, CDR2 ISYDGTV (reference sequence). The DNA for the CDR3 is TGTGCCTTGTGGGAGGAAGAGTTGGGCAAAAAAAACAAGGTATTT. Translated, it gives CALWEEELGKKNKVF.

Judged by abundance, this clone is hyperexpanded. V and J are TRGV9 and TRGJP. Germline trimming cut 2 bases from V and 2 bases from J; bases unmatched to any gene: 3. The germline CDR1 and CDR2 sequences are GITISATS and ISYDGTV (reference sequence). The CDR3 covers 17 residues. This CDR3 is CALWEGRQELGKKIKVF. The CDR3 DNA reads TGTGCCTTGTGGGAGGGCCGGCAAGAGTTGGGCAAAAAAATCAAGGTATTT.

A remark on this clone: A far larger clone is just one base off, so this is likely a read error. CDR3 residues: CALWEPVELGKKIMVF. In DNA form, the CDR3 reads TGTGCCTTGTGGGAGCCGGTGGAGTTGGGCAAAAAAATCATGGTATTT. For the V gene the call is TRGV9; the J gene has no call. In germline, CDR1 is GITISATS, CDR2 ISYDGTV (reference sequence). This CDR3 spans 16 amino acids.

Relative to its sample, this clone is large. This chain connects TRGV9 to TRGJP. CDR1 is GITISATS, CDR2 ISYDGTV, per germline (reference sequence). The CDR3 contains 15 residues. The V segment lost 1 base and the J segment 7 bases; nucleotides outside the gene matches: 1. The chain's CDR3 is CALWEVELGKKIKVF. CDR3 bases: TGTGCCTTGTGGGAGGTTGAGTTGGGCAAAAAAATCAAGGTATTT.

By share, this clone counts as hyperexpanded (1% or more). The sample holds other DNA sequences that translate to the same CDR3. J is TRGJP and V is TRGV9. Germline values: CDR1 GITISATS, CDR2 ISYDGTV (reference sequence). Losses at the gene ends were 0 bases for V and 6 bases for J; bases not matched to a gene: 2. This CDR3 region has 16 residues. The CDR3 loop reads CALWEVGELGKKIKVF. The CDR3 bases are TGTGCCTTGTGGGAGGTGGGAGAGTTGGGCAAAAAAATCAAGGTATTT.

This clone is termed large. The genes are TRGV9 and TRGJP. TCRdb supplies no J gene; here it was assigned by aligning the nucleotide sequence to germline. Germline loops: CDR1 GITISATS, CDR2 ISYDGTV (reference sequence). With V trimmed by 1 base and J by 8 bases, 5 bases remained unmatched. This CDR3 region has 16 residues. The CDR3 DNA reads as TGTGCCTTGTGGGAGGTACTTAAGTTGGGCAAAAAAATCAAGGTATTT. Translated: CALWEVLKLGKKIKVF.

This clone is large by share. The same CDR3 can be traced to other DNA sequences in this sample. The rearrangement joins TRGV9 to TRGJP. The J segment lost 2 bases and the V segment lost 2 bases, leaving 0 bases of the junction unmatched. The CDR3 length is 16 residues. CDR1 and CDR2 (germline): GITISATS, ISYDGTV (reference sequence). The chain's CDR3 is CALWEGQELGKKIKVF. The CDR3 nucleotides are TGTGCCTTGTGGGAGGGGCAAGAGTTGGGCAAAAAAATCAAGGTATTT.

By share, this clone counts as large (0.1 to 1%). The genes are TRGV2 and TRGJP2. V lost 1 base, J lost 0 bases, and 17 bases stayed unmatched. The CDR3 extends over 20 amino acids. CDR1 EGSNGY and CDR2 YDSYNSKV come from the germline V gene. CDR3 loop: CATWDGKPILFYSSDWIKTF. CDR3 DNA sequence: TGTGCCACCTGGGACGGAAAACCAATCCTCTTCTATAGTAGTGATTGGATCAAGACGTTT.

This clone was found once. Only one base separates this from a far larger clonotype, so it likely reflects a read error. This sequence joins TRGV9 and TRGJP. Because TCRdb records no J gene, it was assigned here through a match of the DNA to germline. Germline CDR1 GITISATS, CDR2 ISYDGTV (reference sequence). The CDR3 length is 15 residues. CDR3 DNA sequence: TGTGCCTTGTGGGAGCTCGAGTTGGGCAAAAGAATCAAGGTATTT. This gives the protein CALWELELGKRIKVF.

The V and J genes are TRGV9 and TRGJP. Matching the DNA to germline supplied the J gene, which TCRdb does not give. The CDR3 consists of 17 residues. Germline V CDR1 and CDR2: GITISATS, ISYDGTV (reference sequence). The V gene end was trimmed by 0 bases and the J gene end by 6 bases; junction bases not matched to a gene: 5. The CDR3 loop reads CALWEVVGELGKKIKVF. For the CDR3, the DNA is TGTGCCTTGTGGGAGGTGGTAGGAGAGTTGGGCAAAAAAATCAAGGTATTT.

This clone was counted only a few times. One base away lies a much larger clone, so this may be a sequencing read error. Other DNA sequences in this specimen translate into the identical CDR3. The CDR3: CALWEPQELGKKIKVF. CDR3 in DNA: TGTGCCTTGTGGGAGCCGCAGGAGTTAGGCAAAAAAATCAAGGTATTT. The V and J genes are TRGV9 and TRGJP. Germline CDR1 reads GITISATS; CDR2 reads ISYDGTV (reference sequence). This CDR3 has 16 residues.

Comment on this clone: A read error likely explains this, since a far larger clone differs by one base. The rearrangement links TRGV9 to TRGJP. TCRdb gives no J gene; it was assigned here by matching the DNA to germline. V dropped 0 bases and J dropped 5; count of bases not matched to a gene: 7. This CDR3 comprises 18 residues. CDR1 is GITISATS and CDR2 is ISYDGTV in the germline V gene (reference sequence). The CDR3 nucleotides are TGTGCCTTGTGGGAGGTGTTTATCGAAGAGTTGGGCAAAAAAATCAAGGTATTT. This gives the protein CALWEVFIEELGKKIKVF.

In its sample, this clone is large (0.1 to 1%). The chain is built from TRGV9 and TRGJP. V gave up 2 bases and J gave up 5 bases; unmatched junction bases: 3. This CDR3 spans 16 amino acids. The germline gives CDR1 GITISATS, CDR2 ISYDGTV (reference sequence). CDR3 bases: TGTGCCTTGTGGGAGGCCGAAGAGTTGGGCAAAAAAATCAAGGTATTT. This translates into CALWEAEELGKKIKVF.

The gene calls are TRGV9 and TRGJP. No J segment appears in TCRdb, so it was assigned here by matching the sequence to germline. CDR1 and CDR2 (germline): GITISATS, ISYDGTV (reference sequence). The CDR3 runs 15 residues. With V trimmed by 6 bases and J by 4 bases, 3 bases remained unmatched. The CDR3 DNA sequence: TGTGCCTTGTGGTATCAAGAGTTGGGCAAAAAAATCAAGGTATTT. It specifies CALWYQELGKKIKVF.

CDR3 protein: CALWEVQAELGKKIKVF. The DNA of the CDR3 is TGTGCCTTGTGGGAGGTGCAGGCAGAGTTGGGCAAAAAAATCAAGGTATTT. The chain has TRGV9 and TRGJP. The J gene, absent from TCRdb, was called here by matching the DNA to germline. CDR3 length: 17 residues. Germline V CDR1 and CDR2: GITISATS, ISYDGTV (reference sequence). The V gene end was trimmed by 0 bases and the J gene end by 6 bases; junction bases not matched to a gene: 5.

V gene TRGV9 combines with J gene TRGJP. TCRdb offers no J gene call, so here the DNA was matched to germline to obtain one. The CDR3 extends over 17 amino acids. Germline V lookup: CDR1 GITISATS, CDR2 ISYDGTV (reference sequence). V lost 2 bases and J lost 3; bases outside the gene matches: 4. Here the CDR3 reads CALWEGTQELGKKIKVF. The CDR3 DNA sequence: TGTGCCTTGTGGGAGGGGACGCAAGAGTTGGGCAAAAAAATCAAGGTATTT.

On this clone: A much bigger clone sits one base away, suggesting this may be a read error. This rearrangement joins TRGV2 to TRGJP2. Matching the DNA to germline supplied the J gene, which TCRdb does not give. CDR3 size: 20 residues. The V and J ends lost 1 base and 0 bases, in that order; junction bases with no gene match: 17. Germline values: CDR1 EGSNGY, CDR2 YDSYNSKV. The CDR3 nucleotides read TGTGCCACCTGGGACGGAAAATCAATCCTCTTCTATAGTAGTGATTGGATCAAGACGTTT. It encodes CATWDGKSILFYSSDWIKTF.

This clone qualifies as hyperexpanded (1% or more). This chain links TRGV5 with TRGJ1 or TRGJ2. The CDR3 is made up of 9 amino acids. The germline V gene encodes CDR1 VINAFY and CDR2 YDVSNSKD. Germline trimming cut 3 bases from V and 11 bases from J; bases unmatched to any gene: 1. The CDR3 protein is CATWDQKLF. CDR3 in DNA: TGTGCCACCTGGGACCAGAAACTCTTT.

As to this clone: One base away lies a much larger clone, so this may be a sequencing read error. The J gene is TRGJP; the V gene was not called. CDR3 length equals 16 residues. The CDR3 DNA reads as TGCGCCTTGTGGGAGGTGACAGAGTTGGGCAAAAAAATCAAGGTATTT. Amino acids: CALWEVTELGKKIKVF.

This clone was seen more than once but under ten times. Just one base apart from a much larger clone, this may be a read error. V gene TRGV9 combines with J gene TRGJP. Germline CDR1 is GITISATS and CDR2 is ISYDGTV (reference sequence). The CDR3 covers 16 residues. The CDR3 loop is CALWEVQTLGKKIRVF. Here the CDR3 DNA reads TGTGCCTTGTGGGAGGTGCAAACGTTGGGCAAAAAAATCAGGGTATTT.